The entry that follows covers one TCR beta chain sequence. The clone's antigen remains unknown. Per-base quality was not reported, and no clone a single base away is much larger than it. A second Seattle source provided samples from volunteer blood donors who had recovered from COVID-19. The collaborating institutions used their own protocols to collect whole blood in K2EDTA tubes. For TCRbeta analysis, collaborators shipped samples as frozen whole blood, isolated PBMCs, or DNA extracted from either of those sample types. This sample is part of a study of blood T cell repertoires in COVID-19 (dated by TCRdb to between 2020 and 2021). Looking at the study overall: Samples from collaborators originated in the United States, Italy and Spain and spanned both the acute and convalescent phases of COVID-19. The prospective study material was composed of cDNA or gDNA derived from T cells, B-cell-depleted T cells, or PBMCs. Deeply sampled blood TCRbeta repertoires from subjects exposed to, actively infected with, or recovered from COVID-19 were included in the dataset. The repertoires were released in a freely available public database meant as a resource for research on the immune response to SARS-CoV-2. Samples came from the ongoing ImmuneRACE study (first 160 participants) plus 1,254 subjects from 6 global collaborators. Sample metadata almost always included a de-identified subject ID, COVID-19 status, age in years and sex. Where available, HLA class I and class II types were obtained from metadata supplied by the sample provider rather than from assay-based typing. The research as a whole found: The amount of clinical and demographic metadata varied by source and participant and was provided uncurated.

TCRbeta CDR3 regions were amplified from genomic DNA by means of the immunoSEQ Assay, a bias-controlled multiplex PCR. For the original study's pipeline: The number of nucleated cells in each sample was estimated by amplification of reference gene primers within the assay. To quantify the absolute abundance of each unique TCRbeta CDR3 rearrangement, sequence reads were collapsed and filtered. For each sample, productive Simpson clonality was calculated as the square root of Simpson's diversity index over productive rearrangements. This immuneACCESS table, as held by TCRdb, lists in-frame sequences with V and J called but not all clones. Of the missing ones, under half trace to an unresolved V gene in checked studies; the others have no known cause. For V, J and clone size, that table is used; D and trimming come from the DNA. This sample has roughly 330,000 clones in its table, and 80% to 90% of those were observed once. Nearly 6.5% of the sample comes from the top ten.

The cysteine opens and the phenylalanine closes a CDR3 of 15 amino acids. The read is trimmed to its CDR3 DNA, 45 bases read in frame from base 1. CDR1 SEHNR and CDR2 FQNEAQ were looked up in the germline V gene (reference sequence). Clipping removes 3 bases from V and 7 bases from J, with 7 as the unmatched junction base count. Input material: peripheral blood. The sequence was collected from a man in his late teens or twenties who had recovered from COVID-19. The chain links TRBV7-9 with TRBJ2-2; 8 bases in the junction line up with TRBD1. In nucleotide form, the sequence is TGTGCCAGCAGCTTGAACCAGGGGGCAGTCGGGGAGCTGTTTTTT. Its product reads: CASSLNQGAVGELFF.